This T cell receptor beta chain comes out of a study of T cell responses to AZD1222 COVID-19 vaccine. Here immunoSEQ multiplex PCR was the method, and the copy in TCRdb shows in-frame clones only, minus some. The data show around 180,000 clones, with 75% to 90% seen just once and 2.7% held by the top ten. Germline CDR1 is SGHVS and CDR2 is FQNEAQ. V was clipped by 3 bases and J by 4 bases; unmatched bases: 3. This CDR3 contains 14 residues. The source of this sequence is an adult in good health. This specimen consisted of peripheral blood, obtained on day 0 of MenACWY control vaccination. This sequence joins TRBV7-8 and TRBJ1-2, with 9 nucleotides matching TRBD1. CDR3 sequence: CASSLGTGPYGYTF. The CDR3 DNA is TGTGCCAGCAGCTTGGGGACAGGGCCCTATGGCTACACCTTC.